This T cell receptor beta chain was obtained from a study of cytomegalovirus exposure and HLA in healthy donors. About the study: Among the roughly 430 genotyped donors, more than 70% were placed in the Caucasian-associated ancestry cluster.

V dropped 5 bases and J dropped 1; count of bases not matched to a gene: 1. The CDR3 runs 15 residues. Germline CDR1 is SEHNR and CDR2 is FQNEAQ (reference sequence). This clone was seen more than once but under ten times. The PCR contained 60 Vbeta and 13 Jbeta primers. Here immunoSEQ multiplex PCR was the method, and the copy in TCRdb shows in-frame clones only, minus some. Among roughly 150,000 clones listed, around three fifths were seen once. What was sequenced was PBMCs. The chain combines TRBV7-9 with TRBJ1-6, with TRBD1 identical over 8 bases. This sequence was found in a woman in her 30s in good health and CMV-seropositive. The CDR3 coding sequence is TGTGCCAGCAGCCGGGACAGGTCCTATAATTCACCCCTCCACTTT. This codes for CASSRDRSYNSPLHF.